The following is a T cell receptor (beta chain) sequence with its context. This clonotype was seen only a few times. Its antigen is still unknown. No base-level quality is on record; no much larger clone is a single base apart. Ends trimmed: V by 3 bases, J by 7 bases; bases unmatched to a gene: 5. The CDR3 measures 14 amino acids from cysteine to phenylalanine. Only the CDR3 DNA is retained, 42 bases long and in frame from the first base. CDR1 SGHVS and CDR2 FNYEAQ are derived from the germline V gene. Read against the paper, the sample's treatment or condition label means: in vitro stimulation with specific CMV peptide epitopes to enrich CMV-specific T cells. The instrument was an Illumina HiSeq 1500. TCRdb reran the public reads through fastp at Q25 and MiXCR, keeping productive beta chains. Here each entry gathers all rows of one CDR3 protein and keeps the most common genes and DNA. Across this sample there are 650,000 to 900,000 distinct CDR3 sequences, with around 29% seen only once. About an eighth of the sample is taken by the ten largest.

This specimen comes from a study of T cell repertoires in cytomegalovirus infection (dated by TCRdb to the late 2010s). Concerning the study at large: Recently identified HLA-C-restricted CMV epitopes, whose presentation resists viral immunomodulation, were targeted by peptide stimulations together with well-studied HLA-B-restricted epitopes. Donor HLA type was relevant to the analysis, because carriage of CMV infection together with the matching HLA type was indicated by public TCR beta signatures. The research as a whole found: The ex vivo response was dominated by HLA-C-restricted CMV-specific TCR beta clonotypes, which also provided the single most frequent clonotype in two of eight donors. Cumulative frequency of public TCR beta family members discriminated carriers of CMV infection plus the relevant HLA type in this cohort and an independent roughly 340-donor cohort.

The clonotype was recovered from a human donor in good health (CMV status not recorded). Some clones in this sample may be carry-over from other donors' samples. The rearranged segments are TRBV7-6 and TRBJ2-2; 7 bases in between match TRBD1. The source material was cultured CD8+ T cells from PBMCs, sampled from culture after CMV antigen stimulation. The nucleotides read TGTGCCAGCAGCTTCCAGGGGGTAGGCGGGGAGCTGTTTTTT. Its coded protein is CASSFQGVGGELFF.